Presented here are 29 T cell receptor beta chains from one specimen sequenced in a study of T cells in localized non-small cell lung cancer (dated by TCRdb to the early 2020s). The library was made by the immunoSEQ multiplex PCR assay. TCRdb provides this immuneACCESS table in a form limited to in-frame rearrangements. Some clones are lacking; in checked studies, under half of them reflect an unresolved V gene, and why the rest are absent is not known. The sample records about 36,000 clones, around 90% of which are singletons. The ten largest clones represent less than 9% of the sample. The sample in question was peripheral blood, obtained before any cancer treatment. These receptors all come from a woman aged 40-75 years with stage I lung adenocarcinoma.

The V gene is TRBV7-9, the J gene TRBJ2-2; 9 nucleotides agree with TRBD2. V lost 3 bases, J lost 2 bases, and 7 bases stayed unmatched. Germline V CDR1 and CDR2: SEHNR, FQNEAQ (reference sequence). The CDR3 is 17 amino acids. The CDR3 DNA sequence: TGTGCCAGCAGCTTCGCGACTAGCGGAATCAACACCGGGGAGCTGTTTTTT. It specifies CASSFATSGINTGELFF. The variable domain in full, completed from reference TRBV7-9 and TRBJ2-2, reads DTGVSQNPRHKITKRGQNVTFRCDPISEHNRLYWYRQTLGQGPEFLTYFQNEAQLEKSRLLSDRFSAERPKGSFSTLEIQRTEQGDSAMYLCASSFATSGINTGELFFGEGSRLTVL.

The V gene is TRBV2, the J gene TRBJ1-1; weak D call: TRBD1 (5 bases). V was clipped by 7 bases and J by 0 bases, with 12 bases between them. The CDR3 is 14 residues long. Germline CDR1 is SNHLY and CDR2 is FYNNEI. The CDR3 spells CASNHQGLNTEAFF. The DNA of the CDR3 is TGTGCCAGCAACCACCAGGGTCTGAACACTGAAGCTTTCTTT.

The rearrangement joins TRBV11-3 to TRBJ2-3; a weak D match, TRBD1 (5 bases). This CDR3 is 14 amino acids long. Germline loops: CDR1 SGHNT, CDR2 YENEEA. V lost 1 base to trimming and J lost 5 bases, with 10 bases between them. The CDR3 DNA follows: TGTGCCAGCAGCTTAGCCAGTCAGGGAGATACGCAGTATTTT. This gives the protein CASSLASQGDTQYF.

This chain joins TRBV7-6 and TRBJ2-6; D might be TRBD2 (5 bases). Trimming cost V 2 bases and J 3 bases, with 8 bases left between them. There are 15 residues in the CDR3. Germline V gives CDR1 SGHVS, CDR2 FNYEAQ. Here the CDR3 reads CASSLRGYGANVLTF. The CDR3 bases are TGTGCCAGCAGCTTAAGAGGGTATGGGGCCAACGTCCTGACTTTC.

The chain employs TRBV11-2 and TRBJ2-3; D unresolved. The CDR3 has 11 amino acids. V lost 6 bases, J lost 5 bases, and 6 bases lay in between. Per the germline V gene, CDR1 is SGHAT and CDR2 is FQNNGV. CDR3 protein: CASRSGDTQYF. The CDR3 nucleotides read TGTGCCAGCAGAAGTGGAGATACGCAGTATTTT.

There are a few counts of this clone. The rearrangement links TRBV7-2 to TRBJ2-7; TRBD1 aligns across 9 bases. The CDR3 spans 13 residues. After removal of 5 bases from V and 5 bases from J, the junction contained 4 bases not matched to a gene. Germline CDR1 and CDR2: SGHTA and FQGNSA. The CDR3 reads CASSLRDRDEQYF. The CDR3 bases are TGTGCCAGCAGCCTCCGGGACAGGGACGAGCAGTACTTC.

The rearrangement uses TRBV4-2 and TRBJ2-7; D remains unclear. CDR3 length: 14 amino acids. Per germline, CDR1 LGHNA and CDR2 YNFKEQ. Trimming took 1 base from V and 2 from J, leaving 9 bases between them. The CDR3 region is CASSQGLPPYEQYF. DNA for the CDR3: TGTGCCAGCAGCCAAGGCCTCCCCCCCTACGAGCAGTACTTC.

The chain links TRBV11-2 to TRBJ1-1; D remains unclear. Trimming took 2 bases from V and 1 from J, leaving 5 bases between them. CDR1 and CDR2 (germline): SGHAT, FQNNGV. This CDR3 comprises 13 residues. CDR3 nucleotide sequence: TGTGCCAGCAGCTTACTGCAGAACACTGAAGCTTTCTTT. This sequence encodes CASSLLQNTEAFF.

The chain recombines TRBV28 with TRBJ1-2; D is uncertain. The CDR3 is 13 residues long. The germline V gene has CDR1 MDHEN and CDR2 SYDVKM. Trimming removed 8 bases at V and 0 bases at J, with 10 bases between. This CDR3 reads CASGQSTNYGYTF. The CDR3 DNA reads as TGTGCCAGCGGCCAGAGCACTAACTATGGCTACACCTTC.

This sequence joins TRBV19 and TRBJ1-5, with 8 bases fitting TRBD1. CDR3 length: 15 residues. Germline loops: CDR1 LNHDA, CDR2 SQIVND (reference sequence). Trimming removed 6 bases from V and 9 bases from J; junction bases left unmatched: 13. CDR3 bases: TGTGCCAGTAGGTTACAGGGGGAAGGTGGATGGCCCCAGCATTTT. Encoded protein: CASRLQGEGGWPQHF.

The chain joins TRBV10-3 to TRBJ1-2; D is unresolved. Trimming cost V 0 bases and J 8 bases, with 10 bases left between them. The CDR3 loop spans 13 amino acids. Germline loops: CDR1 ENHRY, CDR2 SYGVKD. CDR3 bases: TGTGCCATCAGTGAGTCGGTCAGTGGAGGCTACACCTTC. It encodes CAISESVSGGYTF.

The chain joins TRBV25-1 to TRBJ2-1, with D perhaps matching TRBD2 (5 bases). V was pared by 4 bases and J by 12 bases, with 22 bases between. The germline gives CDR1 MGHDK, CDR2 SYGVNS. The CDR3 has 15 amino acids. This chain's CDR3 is CASSAPELGRLGQFF. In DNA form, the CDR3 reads TGTGCCAGCAGTGCCCCGGAACTAGGTCGTTTGGGGCAGTTCTTC. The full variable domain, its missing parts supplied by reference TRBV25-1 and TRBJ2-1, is EADIYQTPRYLVIGTGKKITLECSQTMGHDKMYWYQQDPGMELHLIHYSYGVNSTEKGDLSSESTVSRIRTEHFPLTLESARPSHTSQYLCASSAPELGRLGQFFGPGTRLTVL.

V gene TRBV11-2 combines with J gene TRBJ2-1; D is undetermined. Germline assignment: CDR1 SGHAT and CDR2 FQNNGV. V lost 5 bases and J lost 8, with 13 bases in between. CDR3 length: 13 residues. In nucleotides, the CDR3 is TGTGCCAGCAGCCCGATTTGGTTGGATGAGCAGTTCTTC. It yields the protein CASSPIWLDEQFF. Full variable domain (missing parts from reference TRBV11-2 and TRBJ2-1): EAGVAQSPRYKIIEKRQSVAFWCNPISGHATLYWYQQILGQGPKLLIQFQNNGVVDDSQLPKDRFSAERLKGVDSTLKIQPAKLEDSAVYLCASSPIWLDEQFFGPGTRLTVL.

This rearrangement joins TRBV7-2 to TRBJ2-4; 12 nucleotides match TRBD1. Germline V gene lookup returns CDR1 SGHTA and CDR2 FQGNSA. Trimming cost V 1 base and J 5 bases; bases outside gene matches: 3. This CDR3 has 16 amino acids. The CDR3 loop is CASSLVGTGGENIQYF. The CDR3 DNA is TGTGCCAGCAGCTTAGTGGGGACAGGGGGCGAAAACATTCAGTACTTC.

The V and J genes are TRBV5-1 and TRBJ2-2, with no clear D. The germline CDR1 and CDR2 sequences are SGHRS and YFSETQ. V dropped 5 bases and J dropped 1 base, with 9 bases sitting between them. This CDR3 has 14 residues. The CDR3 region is CASRVALNTGELFF. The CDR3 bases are TGCGCCAGCAGGGTCGCTTTGAACACCGGGGAGCTGTTTTTT.

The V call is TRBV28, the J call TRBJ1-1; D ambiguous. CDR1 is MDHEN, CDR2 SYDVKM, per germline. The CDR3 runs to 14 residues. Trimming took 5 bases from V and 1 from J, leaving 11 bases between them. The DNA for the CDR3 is TGTGCCAGCAGTCCGCTCTCTGGGAACACTGAAGCTTTCTTT. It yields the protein CASSPLSGNTEAFF.

CDR3 region: CASSVEGTGGETQYF. CDR3 nucleotides: TGCGCCAGCAGCGTGGAGGGGACAGGGGGAGAGACCCAGTACTTC. The V and J genes are TRBV5-1 and TRBJ2-5; 11 nucleotides line up with TRBD1. The CDR3 is 15 residues long. Losses at the gene ends were 4 bases for V and 4 bases for J; bases not matched to a gene: 6. Germline V CDR1 and CDR2: SGHRS, YFSETQ.

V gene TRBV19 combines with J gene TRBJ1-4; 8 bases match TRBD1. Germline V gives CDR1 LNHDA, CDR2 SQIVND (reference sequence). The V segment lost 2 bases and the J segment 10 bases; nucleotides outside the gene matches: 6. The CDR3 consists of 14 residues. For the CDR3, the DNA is TGTGCCAGTAGTATACAGGGGGCCATAGGAAAACTGTTTTTT. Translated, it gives CASSIQGAIGKLFF.

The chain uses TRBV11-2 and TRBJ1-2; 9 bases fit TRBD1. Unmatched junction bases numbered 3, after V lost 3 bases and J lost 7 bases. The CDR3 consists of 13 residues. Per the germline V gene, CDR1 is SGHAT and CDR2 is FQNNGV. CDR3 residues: CASSLDRGSGYTF. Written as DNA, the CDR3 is TGTGCCAGCAGCTTGGACAGGGGCAGTGGCTACACCTTC.

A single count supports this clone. CDR3 protein: CASSQDRGYEQYF. CDR3 DNA: TGCGCCAGCAGCCAAGACAGGGGTTACGAGCAGTACTTC. The rearrangement links TRBV4-1 to TRBJ2-7; D is perhaps TRBD1 (6 bases). In germline, CDR1 is MGHRA, CDR2 YSYEKL. V was cut by 0 bases and J by 4 bases, with 7 bases left in between. The CDR3 totals 13 residues.

The CDR3 sequence is CASSLGGTMNTEAFF. CDR3 DNA sequence: TGTGCCAGCAGCTTGGGGGGTACTATGAACACTGAAGCTTTCTTT. V gene TRBV5-4 combines with J gene TRBJ1-1; D is ambiguous. Germline-derived CDR1 and CDR2 are SGHNT and YYREEE (reference sequence). This CDR3 contains 15 residues. Trimming left V 0 bases short and J 0 bases short, with 9 bases between. The complete variable domain, with remaining parts taken from reference TRBV5-4 and TRBJ1-1, reads ETGVTQSPTHLIKTRGQQVTLRCSSQSGHNTVSWYQQALGQGPQFIFQYYREEENGRGNFPPRFSGLQFPNYSSELNVNALELDDSALYLCASSLGGTMNTEAFFGQGTRLTVV.

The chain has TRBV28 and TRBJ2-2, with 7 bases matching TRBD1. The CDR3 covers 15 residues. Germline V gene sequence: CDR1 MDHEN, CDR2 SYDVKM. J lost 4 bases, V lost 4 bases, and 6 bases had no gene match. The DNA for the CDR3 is TGTGCCAGCAGTTCCTACGACAGGGCCACCGGGGAGCTGTTTTTT. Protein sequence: CASSSYDRATGELFF.

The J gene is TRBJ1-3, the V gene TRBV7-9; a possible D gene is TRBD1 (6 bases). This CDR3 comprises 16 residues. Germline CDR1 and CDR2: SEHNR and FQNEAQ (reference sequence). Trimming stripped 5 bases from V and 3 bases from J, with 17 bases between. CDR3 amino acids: CASSPPGGGSGNTIYF. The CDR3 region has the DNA TGTGCCAGCAGCCCCCCGGGAGGGGGTAGTGGAAACACCATATATTTT.

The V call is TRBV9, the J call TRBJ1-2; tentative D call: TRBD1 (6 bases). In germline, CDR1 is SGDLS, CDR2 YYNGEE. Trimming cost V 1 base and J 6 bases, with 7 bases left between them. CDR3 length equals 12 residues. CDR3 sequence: CASSVHRDGYTF. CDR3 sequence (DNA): TGTGCCAGCAGCGTACACAGGGATGGCTACACCTTC.

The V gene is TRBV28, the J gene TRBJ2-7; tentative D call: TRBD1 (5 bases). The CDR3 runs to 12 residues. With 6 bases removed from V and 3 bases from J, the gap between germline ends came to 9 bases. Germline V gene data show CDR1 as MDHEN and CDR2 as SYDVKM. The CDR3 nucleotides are TGTGCCAGCAGGTCGACAGTCTACGAGCAGTACTTC. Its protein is CASRSTVYEQYF.

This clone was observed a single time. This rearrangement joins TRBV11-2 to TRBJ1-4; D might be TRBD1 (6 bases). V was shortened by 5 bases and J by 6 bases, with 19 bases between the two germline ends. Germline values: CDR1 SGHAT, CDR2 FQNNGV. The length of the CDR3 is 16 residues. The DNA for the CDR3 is TGTGCCAGCAGCCTATACCTTGGGAGGGGGGATGAAAAACTGTTTTTT. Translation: CASSLYLGRGDEKLFF.

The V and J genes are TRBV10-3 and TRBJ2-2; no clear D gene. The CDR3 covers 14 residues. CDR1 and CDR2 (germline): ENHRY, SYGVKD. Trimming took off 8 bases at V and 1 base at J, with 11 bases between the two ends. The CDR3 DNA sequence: TGTGCCATCCGACCCCCAGGGAACACCGGGGAGCTGTTTTTT. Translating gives CAIRPPGNTGELFF.

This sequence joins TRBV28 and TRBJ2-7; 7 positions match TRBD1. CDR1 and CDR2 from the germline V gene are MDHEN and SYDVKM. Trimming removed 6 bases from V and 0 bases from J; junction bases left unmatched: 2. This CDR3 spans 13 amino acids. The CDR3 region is CASSRQGSYEQYF. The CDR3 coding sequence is TGTGCCAGCAGCAGACAGGGCTCCTACGAGCAGTACTTC.

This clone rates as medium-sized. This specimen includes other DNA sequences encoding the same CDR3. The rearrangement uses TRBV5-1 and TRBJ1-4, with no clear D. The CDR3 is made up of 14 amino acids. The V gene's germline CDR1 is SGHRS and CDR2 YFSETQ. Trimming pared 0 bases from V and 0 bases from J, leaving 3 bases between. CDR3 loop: CASSLDATNEKLFF. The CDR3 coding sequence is TGCGCCAGCAGCTTGGATGCAACTAATGAAAAACTGTTTTTT.